This T cell receptor beta chain is drawn from a study of Graves' ophthalmopathy and Graves' hyperthyroidism. Study as a whole: Prior to any treatment, peripheral blood was collected at the time of initial diagnosis.

CDR3 regions of TCR beta were amplified from RNA transcripts. Second-round multiplex PCR came after first-round RT-PCR with HTBI primers. TCRdb fed the multiplex PCR reads into MiXCR, producing one record per CDR3 protein. The sample holds some 380,000 distinct CDR3 sequences, just over 15% seen once. Findings and limits, study-wide: In blood appeared most of the expanded thyroid clonotypes whose frequency exceeded 0.001.

The stable label applied to hyperthyroidism with no ophthalmopathy within 18 months of follow-up. What supplied the PBMCs was roughly 10 ml of fresh peripheral blood. Trimming took 2 bases from V and 8 from J, leaving 12 bases between them. Germline V lookup: CDR1 MNHEY, CDR2 SVGAGI. The CDR3 totals 13 residues. This clonotype was detected ten times or more. Its antigen is unidentified. The sequenced sample consisted of peripheral blood. This TCR was recovered from a woman under 30 with stable Graves' hyperthyroidism. The rearrangement links TRBV6-5 to TRBJ1-2; the D is unclear. The CDR3 here is CASSYEGSGGYTF. DNA of the CDR3: TGTGCCAGCAGTTACGAGGGCAGTGGGGGCTACACCTTC.